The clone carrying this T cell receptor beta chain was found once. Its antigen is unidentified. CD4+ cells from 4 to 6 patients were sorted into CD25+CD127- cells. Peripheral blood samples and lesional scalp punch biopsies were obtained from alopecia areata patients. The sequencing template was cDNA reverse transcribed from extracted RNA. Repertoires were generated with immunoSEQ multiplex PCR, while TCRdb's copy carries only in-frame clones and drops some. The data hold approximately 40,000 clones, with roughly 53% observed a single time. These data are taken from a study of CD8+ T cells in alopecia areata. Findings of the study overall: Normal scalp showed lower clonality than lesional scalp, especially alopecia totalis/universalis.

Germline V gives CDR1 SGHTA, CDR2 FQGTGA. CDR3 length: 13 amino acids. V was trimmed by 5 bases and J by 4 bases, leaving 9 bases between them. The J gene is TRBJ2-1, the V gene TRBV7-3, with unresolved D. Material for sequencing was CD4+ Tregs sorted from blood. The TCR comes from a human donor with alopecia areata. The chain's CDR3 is CASSPGTYNEQFF. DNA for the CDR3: TGTGCCAGCAGCCCCGGAACTTACAATGAGCAGTTCTTC.